This paragraph covers one T cell receptor beta chain sequence. Its antigen is currently unknown. This record belongs to a study of T-cell reconstitution after alpha-beta-depleted transplantation in children. General study findings and limits: The main origin of T-cell counts and diversity one year after transplant was newly produced T cells.

Unique molecular identifiers were incorporated into the prepared TCRbeta library. MiXCR, applied by TCRdb to the PCR reads, yields one record per CDR3 protein. In the table there are about 210,000 distinct CDR3 sequences, approximately 15% of which are singletons. The length of the CDR3 is 15 residues. CDR1 is MNHEY and CDR2 is SMNVEV in the germline V gene (reference sequence). V was shortened by 2 bases and J by 4 bases, with 14 bases between the two germline ends. The genes are TRBV27 and TRBJ1-1; D perhaps matches TRBD1 (5 bases). This TCR came from a male patient between 2 and 15 years old who had a stem cell transplant for acute lymphoblastic leukemia, so the T cells may come from the graft donor. Sequences were derived from PBMCs, mostly from graft donor cells, sampled 360 days after TCRalphabeta/CD19-depleted stem cell transplant. CDR3 loop: CASSLRLRDGTEAFF. Written as DNA, the CDR3 is TGTGCCAGCAGTTTACGACTTAGGGACGGCACTGAAGCTTTCTTT.